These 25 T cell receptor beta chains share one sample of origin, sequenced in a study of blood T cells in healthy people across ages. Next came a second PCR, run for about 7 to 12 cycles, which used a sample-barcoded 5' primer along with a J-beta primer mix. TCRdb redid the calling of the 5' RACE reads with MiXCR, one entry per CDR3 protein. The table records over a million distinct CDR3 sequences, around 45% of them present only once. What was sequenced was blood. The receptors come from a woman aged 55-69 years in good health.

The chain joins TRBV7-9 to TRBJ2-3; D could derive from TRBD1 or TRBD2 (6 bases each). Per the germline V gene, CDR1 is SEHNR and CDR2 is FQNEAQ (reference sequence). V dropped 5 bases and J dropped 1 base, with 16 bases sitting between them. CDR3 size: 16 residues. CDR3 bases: TGTGCCAGCAGCCCATCGGCGGGACAACGCACAGATACGCAGTATTTT. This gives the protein CASSPSAGQRTDTQYF.

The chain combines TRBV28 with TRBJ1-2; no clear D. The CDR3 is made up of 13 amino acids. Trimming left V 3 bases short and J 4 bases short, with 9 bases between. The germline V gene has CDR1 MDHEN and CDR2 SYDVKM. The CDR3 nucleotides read TGTGCCAGCAGTTTGAGGGCTGGCTATGGCTACACCTTC. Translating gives CASSLRAGYGYTF.

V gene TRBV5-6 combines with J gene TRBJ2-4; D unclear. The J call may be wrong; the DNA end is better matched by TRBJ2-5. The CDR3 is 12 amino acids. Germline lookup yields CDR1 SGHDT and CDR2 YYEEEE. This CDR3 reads CASSSSGGTQYF. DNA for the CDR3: TGTGCCAGCAGCTCCTCGGGCGGGACCCAGTACTTC.

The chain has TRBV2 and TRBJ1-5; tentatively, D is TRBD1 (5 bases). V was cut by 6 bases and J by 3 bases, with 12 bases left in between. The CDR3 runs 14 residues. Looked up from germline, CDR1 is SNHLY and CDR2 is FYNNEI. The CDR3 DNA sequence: TGTGCCAGCAGCGCGGACAATTTCAATCAGCCCCAGCATTTT. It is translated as CASSADNFNQPQHF.

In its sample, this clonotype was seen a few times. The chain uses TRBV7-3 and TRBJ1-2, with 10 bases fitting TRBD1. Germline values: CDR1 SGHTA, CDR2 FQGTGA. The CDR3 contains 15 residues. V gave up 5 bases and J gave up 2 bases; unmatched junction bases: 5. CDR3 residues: CASSRTGGSNYGYTF. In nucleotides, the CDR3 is TGTGCCAGCAGCCGGACAGGGGGGTCGAACTATGGCTACACCTTC.

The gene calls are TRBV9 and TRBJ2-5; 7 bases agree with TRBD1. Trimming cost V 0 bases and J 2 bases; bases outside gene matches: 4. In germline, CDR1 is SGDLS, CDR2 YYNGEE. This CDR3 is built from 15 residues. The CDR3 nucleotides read TGTGCCAGCAGCGTAGAGGGCAGGGGGCAAGAGACCCAGTACTTC. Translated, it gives CASSVEGRGQETQYF.

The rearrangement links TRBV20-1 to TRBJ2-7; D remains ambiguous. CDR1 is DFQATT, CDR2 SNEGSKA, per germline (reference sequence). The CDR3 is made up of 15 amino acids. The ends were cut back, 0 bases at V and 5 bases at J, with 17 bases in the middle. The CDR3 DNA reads TGCAGTGCTAGAGATCGGGCGGCGGTTCCGGACGAGCAGTACTTC. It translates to CSARDRAAVPDEQYF.

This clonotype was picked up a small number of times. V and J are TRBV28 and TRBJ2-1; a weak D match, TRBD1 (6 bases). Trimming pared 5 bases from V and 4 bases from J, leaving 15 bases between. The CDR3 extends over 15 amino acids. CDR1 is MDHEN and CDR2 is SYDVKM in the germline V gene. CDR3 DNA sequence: TGTGCCAGCAGTAGGACCGGGACATATTACAATGAGCAGTTCTTC. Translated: CASSRTGTYYNEQFF.

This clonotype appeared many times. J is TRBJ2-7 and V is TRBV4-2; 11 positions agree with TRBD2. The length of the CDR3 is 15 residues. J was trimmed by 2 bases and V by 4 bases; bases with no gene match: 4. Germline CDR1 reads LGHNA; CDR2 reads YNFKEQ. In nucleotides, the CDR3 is TGTGCCAGCAGCCCCGGGACTAGCGGACCCTACGAGCAGTACTTC. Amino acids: CASSPGTSGPYEQYF.

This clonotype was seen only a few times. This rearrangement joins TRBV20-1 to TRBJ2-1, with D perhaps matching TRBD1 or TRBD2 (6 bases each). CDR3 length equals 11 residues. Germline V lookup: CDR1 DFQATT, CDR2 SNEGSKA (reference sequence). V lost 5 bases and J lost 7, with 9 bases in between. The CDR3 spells CSAPGANEQFF. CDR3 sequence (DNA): TGCAGTGCTCCGGGGGCAAATGAGCAGTTCTTC.

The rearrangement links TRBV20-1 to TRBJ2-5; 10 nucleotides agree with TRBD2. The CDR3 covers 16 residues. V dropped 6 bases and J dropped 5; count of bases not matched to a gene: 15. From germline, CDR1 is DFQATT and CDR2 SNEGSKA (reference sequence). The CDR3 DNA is TGCAGTGCCCGAGCCCCTAGCGGGAGTGTAAGGGAGACCCAGTACTTC. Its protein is CSARAPSGSVRETQYF.

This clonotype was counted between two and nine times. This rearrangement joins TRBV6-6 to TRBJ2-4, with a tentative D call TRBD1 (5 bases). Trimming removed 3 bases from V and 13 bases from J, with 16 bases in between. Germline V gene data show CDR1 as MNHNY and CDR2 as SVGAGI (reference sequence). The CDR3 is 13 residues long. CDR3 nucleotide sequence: TGTGCCAGCAGTTATGGGGCAATGGGTGAGCAGTACTTC. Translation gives CASSYGAMGEQYF.

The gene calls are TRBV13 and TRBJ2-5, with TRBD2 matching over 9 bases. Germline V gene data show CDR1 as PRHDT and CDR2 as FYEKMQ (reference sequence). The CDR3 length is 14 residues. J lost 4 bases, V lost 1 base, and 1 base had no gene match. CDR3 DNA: TGTGCCAGCAGCTTAGAACTAGCGGGAGAGACCCAGTACTTC. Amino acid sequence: CASSLELAGETQYF. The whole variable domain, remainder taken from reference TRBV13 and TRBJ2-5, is AAGVIQSPRHLIKEKRETATLKCYPIPRHDTVYWYQQGPGQDPQFLISFYEKMQSDKGSIPDRFSAQQFSDYHSELNMSSLELGDSALYFCASSLELAGETQYFGPGTRLLVL.

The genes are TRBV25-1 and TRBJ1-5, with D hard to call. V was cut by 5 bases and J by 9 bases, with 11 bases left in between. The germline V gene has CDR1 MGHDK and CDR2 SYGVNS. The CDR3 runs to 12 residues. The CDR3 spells CASSKIGPPQHF. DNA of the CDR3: TGTGCCAGCAGTAAGATTGGGCCGCCCCAGCATTTT.

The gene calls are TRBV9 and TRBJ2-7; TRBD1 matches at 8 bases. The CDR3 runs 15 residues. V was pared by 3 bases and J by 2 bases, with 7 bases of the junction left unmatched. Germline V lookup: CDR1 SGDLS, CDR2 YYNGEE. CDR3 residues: CASSEQGAPAYEQYF. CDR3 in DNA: TGTGCCAGCAGCGAGCAGGGGGCGCCGGCCTACGAGCAGTACTTC.

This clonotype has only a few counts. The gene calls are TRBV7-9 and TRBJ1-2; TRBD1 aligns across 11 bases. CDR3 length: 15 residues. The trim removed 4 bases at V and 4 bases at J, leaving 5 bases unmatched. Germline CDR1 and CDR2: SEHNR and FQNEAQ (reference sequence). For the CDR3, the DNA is TGTGCCAGCAGCTCCGGACAGGGGGCCAGCTATGGCTACACCTTC. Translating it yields CASSSGQGASYGYTF.

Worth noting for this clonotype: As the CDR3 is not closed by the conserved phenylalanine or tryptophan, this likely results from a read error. DNA for the CDR3: TGTGCCAGCAGCTTAGGACCGACCTATGGCTACACCTGC. It translates to CASSLGPTYGYTC. The V and J genes are TRBV7-2 and TRBJ1-2; D call uncertain. The germline V gene encodes CDR1 SGHTA and CDR2 FQGNSA. Trimming cost V 1 base and J 4 bases, with 7 bases left between them. CDR3 length: 13 residues.

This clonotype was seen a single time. The CDR3 DNA sequence: TGCAGTGCTAGAGGGGCCAGCGGAGGCTACGAGCAGTACTTC. Translated: CSARGASGGYEQYF. This chain joins TRBV20-1 and TRBJ2-7; D may be TRBD2 (5 bases). Germline V CDR1 and CDR2: DFQATT, SNEGSKA (reference sequence). The V end lost 1 base, the J end lost 3 bases, and 13 bases lay between the germline ends. CDR3 length: 14 residues.

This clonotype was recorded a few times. CDR3: CSARVKGQGLYEQYF. Written as DNA, the CDR3 is TGCAGTGCTAGAGTGAAAGGACAGGGACTCTACGAGCAGTACTTC. The chain links TRBV20-1 to TRBJ2-7; TRBD1 aligns across 8 bases. The V and J ends lost 1 base and 3 bases, in that order; junction bases with no gene match: 8. The CDR3 is 15 amino acids. CDR1 and CDR2 (germline): DFQATT, SNEGSKA (reference sequence).

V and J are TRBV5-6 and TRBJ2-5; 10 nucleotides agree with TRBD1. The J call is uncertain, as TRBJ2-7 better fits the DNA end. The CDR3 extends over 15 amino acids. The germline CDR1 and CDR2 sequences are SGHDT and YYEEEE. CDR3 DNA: TGTGCCAGCAGCTTCCCCGGGACAGGGGTCCACGAGCAGTACTTC. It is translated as CASSFPGTGVHEQYF.

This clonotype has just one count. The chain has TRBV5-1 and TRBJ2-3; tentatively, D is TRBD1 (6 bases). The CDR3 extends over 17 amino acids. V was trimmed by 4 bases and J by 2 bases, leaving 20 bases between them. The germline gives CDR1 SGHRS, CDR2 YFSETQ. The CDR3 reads CASSPATRGSYTDTQYF. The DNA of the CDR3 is TGCGCCAGCAGCCCGGCCACCAGGGGTTCGTACACAGATACGCAGTATTTT.

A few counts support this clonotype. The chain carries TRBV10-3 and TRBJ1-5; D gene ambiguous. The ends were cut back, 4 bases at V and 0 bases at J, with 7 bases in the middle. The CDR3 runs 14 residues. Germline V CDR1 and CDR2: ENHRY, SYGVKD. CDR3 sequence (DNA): TGTGCCATCAGTGGGCCAAATAGCAATCAGCCCCAGCATTTT. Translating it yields CAISGPNSNQPQHF.

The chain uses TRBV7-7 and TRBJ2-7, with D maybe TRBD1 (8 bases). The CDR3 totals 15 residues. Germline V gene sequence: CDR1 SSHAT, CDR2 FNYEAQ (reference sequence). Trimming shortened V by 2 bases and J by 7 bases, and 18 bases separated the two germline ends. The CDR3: CASSLLTGDYNEQYF. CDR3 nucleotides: TGTGCCAGCAGCTTATTGACAGGGGACTACAATGAGCAGTACTTC. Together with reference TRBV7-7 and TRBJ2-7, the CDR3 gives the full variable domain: GAGVSQSPRYKVTKRGQDVTLRCDPISSHATLYWYQQALGQGPEFLTYFNYEAQPDKSGLPSDRFSAERPEGSISTLTIQRTEQRDSAMYRCASSLLTGDYNEQYFGPGTRLTVT.

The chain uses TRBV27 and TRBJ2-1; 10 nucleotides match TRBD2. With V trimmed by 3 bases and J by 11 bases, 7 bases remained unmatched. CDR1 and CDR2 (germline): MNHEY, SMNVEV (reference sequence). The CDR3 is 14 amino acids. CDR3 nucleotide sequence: TGTGCCAGCAGTTTGATAGCGGGGGGCCGAAAGCAGTTCTTC. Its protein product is CASSLIAGGRKQFF.

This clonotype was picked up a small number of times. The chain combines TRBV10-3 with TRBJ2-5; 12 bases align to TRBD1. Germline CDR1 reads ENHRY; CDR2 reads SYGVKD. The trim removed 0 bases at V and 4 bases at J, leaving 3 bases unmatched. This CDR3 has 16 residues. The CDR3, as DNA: TGTGCCATCAGTGAGTCCGGGACAGGGGGCCGAGAGACCCAGTACTTC. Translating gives CAISESGTGGRETQYF.